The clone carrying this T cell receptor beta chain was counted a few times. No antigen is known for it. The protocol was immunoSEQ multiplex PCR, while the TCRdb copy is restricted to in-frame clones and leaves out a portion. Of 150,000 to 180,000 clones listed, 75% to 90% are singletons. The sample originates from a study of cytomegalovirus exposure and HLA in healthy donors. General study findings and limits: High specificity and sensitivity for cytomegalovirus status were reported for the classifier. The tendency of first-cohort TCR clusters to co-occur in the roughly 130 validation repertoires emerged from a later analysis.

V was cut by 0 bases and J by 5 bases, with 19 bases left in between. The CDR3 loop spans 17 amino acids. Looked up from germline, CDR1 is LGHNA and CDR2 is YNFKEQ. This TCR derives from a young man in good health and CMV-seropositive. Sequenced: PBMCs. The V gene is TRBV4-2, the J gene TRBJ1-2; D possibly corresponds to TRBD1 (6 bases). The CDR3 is CASSQDSPVGGRYGYTF. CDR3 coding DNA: TGTGCCAGCAGCCAAGATTCCCCGGTAGGGGGAAGGTATGGCTACACCTTC.